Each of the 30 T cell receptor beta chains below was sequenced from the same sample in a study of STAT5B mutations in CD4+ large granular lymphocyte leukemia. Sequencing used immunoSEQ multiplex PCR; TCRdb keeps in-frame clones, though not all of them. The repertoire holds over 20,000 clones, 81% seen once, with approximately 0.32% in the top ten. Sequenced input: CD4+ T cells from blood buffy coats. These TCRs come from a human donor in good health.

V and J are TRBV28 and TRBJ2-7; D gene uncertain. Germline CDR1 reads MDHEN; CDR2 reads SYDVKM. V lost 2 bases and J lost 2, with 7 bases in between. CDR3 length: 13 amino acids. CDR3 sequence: CASSLVAAYEQYF. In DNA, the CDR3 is TGTGCCAGCAGTTTAGTCGCAGCCTACGAGCAGTACTTC. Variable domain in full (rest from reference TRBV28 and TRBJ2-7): DVKVTQSSRYLVKRTGEKVFLECVQDMDHENMFWYRQDPGLGLRLIYFSYDVKMKEKGDIPEGYSVSREKKERFSLILESASTNQTSMYLCASSLVAAYEQYFGPGTRLTVT.

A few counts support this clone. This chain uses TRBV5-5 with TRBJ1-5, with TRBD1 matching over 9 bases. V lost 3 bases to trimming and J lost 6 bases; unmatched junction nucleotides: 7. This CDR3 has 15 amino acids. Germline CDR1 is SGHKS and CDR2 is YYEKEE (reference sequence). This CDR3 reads CASSSDRGSGQPQHF. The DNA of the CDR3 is TGTGCCAGCAGCTCGGACAGGGGATCCGGTCAGCCCCAGCATTTT. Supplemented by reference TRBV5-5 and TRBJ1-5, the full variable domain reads DAGVTQSPTHLIKTRGQQVTLRCSPISGHKSVSWYQQVLGQGPQFIFQYYEKEERGRGNFPDRFSARQFPNYSSELNVNALLLGDSALYLCASSSDRGSGQPQHFGDGTRLSIL.

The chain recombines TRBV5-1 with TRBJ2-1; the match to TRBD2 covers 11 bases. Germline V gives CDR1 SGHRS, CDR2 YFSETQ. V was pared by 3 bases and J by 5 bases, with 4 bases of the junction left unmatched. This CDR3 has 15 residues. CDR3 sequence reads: CASSWTSGHNNEQFF. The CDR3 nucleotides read TGCGCCAGCAGCTGGACTAGCGGGCACAACAATGAGCAGTTCTTC.

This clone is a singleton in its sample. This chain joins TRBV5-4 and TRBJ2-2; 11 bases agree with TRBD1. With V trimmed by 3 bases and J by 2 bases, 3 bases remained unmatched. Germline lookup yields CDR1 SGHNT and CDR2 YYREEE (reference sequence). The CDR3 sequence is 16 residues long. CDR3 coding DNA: TGTGCCAGCAGCTCACGGACAGGGGGCAACACCGGGGAGCTGTTTTTT. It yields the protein CASSSRTGGNTGELFF. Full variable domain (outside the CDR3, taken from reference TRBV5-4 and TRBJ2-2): ETGVTQSPTHLIKTRGQQVTLRCSSQSGHNTVSWYQQALGQGPQFIFQYYREEENGRGNFPPRFSGLQFPNYSSELNVNALELDDSALYLCASSSRTGGNTGELFFGEGSRLTVL.

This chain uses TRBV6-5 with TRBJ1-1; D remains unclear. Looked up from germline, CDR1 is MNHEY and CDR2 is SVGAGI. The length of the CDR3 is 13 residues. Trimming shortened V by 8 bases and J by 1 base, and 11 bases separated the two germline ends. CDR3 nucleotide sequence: TGTGCCAGCCCCACGGGGAGGAACACTGAAGCTTTCTTT. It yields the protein CASPTGRNTEAFF.

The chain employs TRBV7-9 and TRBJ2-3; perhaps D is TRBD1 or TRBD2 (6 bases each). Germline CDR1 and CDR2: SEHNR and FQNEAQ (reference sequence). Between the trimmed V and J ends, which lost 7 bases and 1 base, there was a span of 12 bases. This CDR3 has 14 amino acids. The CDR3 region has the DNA TGTGCCAGCACCCCGGAGGGGGGCACAGATACGCAGTATTTT. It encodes CASTPEGGTDTQYF.

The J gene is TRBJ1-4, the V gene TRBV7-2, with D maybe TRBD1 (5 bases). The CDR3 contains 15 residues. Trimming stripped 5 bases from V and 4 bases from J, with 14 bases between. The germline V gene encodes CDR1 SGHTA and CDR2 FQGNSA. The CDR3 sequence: CASSPVAGSNEKLFF. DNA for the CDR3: TGTGCCAGCAGCCCCGTGGCAGGGAGTAATGAAAAACTGTTTTTT.

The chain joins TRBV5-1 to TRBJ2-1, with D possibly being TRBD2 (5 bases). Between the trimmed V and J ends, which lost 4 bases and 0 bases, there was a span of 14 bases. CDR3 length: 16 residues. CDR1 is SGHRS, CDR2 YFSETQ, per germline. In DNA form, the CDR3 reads TGCGCCAGCAGCCCGGAAGGCGGACTCTCCTACAATGAGCAGTTCTTC. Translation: CASSPEGGLSYNEQFF. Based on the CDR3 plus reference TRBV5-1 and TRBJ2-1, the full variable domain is KAGVTQTPRYLIKTRGQQVTLSCSPISGHRSVSWYQQTPGQGLQFLFEYFSETQRNKGNFPGRFSGRQFSNSRSEMNVSTLELGDSALYLCASSPEGGLSYNEQFFGPGTRLTVL.

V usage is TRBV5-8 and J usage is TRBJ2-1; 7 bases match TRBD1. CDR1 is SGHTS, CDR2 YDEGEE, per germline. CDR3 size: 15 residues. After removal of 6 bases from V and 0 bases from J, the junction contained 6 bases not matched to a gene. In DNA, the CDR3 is TGTGCCAGCACCCGAGGGGACAGCTCCTACAATGAGCAGTTCTTC. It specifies CASTRGDSSYNEQFF. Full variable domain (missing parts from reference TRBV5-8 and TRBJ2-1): EAGVTQSPTHLIKTRGQQATLRCSPISGHTSVYWYQQALGLGLQFLLWYDEGEERNRGNFPPRFSGRQFPNYSSELNVNALELEDSALYLCASTRGDSSYNEQFFGPGTRLTVL.

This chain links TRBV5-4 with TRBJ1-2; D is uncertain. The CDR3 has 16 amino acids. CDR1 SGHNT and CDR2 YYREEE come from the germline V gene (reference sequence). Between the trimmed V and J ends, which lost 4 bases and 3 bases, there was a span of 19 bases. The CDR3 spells CASSQGLGVTDYGYTF. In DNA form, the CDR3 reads TGTGCCAGCAGCCAAGGTTTGGGCGTTACTGACTATGGCTACACCTTC.

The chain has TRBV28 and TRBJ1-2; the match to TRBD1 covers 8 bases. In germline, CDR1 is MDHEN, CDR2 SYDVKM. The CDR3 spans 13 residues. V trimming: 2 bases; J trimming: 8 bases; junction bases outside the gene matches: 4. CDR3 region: CASSLQGAEGYTF. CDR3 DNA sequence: TGTGCCAGCAGTTTACAGGGGGCGGAAGGCTACACCTTC.

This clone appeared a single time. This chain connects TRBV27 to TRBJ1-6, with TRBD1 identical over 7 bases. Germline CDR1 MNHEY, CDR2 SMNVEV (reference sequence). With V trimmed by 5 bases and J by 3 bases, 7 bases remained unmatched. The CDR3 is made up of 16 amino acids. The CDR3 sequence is CASSRTGTVYNSPLHF. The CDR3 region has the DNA TGTGCCAGCAGTCGGACCGGGACAGTCTATAATTCACCCCTCCACTTT.

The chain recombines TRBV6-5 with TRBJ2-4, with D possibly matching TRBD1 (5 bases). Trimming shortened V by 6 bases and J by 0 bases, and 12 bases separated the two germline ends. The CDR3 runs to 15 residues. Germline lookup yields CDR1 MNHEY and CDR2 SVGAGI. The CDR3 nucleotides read TGTGCCAGCAGGACAGAGAACCTAGCCAAAAACATTCAGTACTTC. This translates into CASRTENLAKNIQYF.

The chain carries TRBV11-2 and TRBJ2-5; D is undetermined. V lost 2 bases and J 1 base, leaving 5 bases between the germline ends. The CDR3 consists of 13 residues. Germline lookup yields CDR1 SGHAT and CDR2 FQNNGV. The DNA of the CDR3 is TGTGCCAGCAGCTTACACACCCAAGAGACCCAGTACTTC. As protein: CASSLHTQETQYF. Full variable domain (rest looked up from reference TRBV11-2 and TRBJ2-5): EAGVAQSPRYKIIEKRQSVAFWCNPISGHATLYWYQQILGQGPKLLIQFQNNGVVDDSQLPKDRFSAERLKGVDSTLKIQPAKLEDSAVYLCASSLHTQETQYFGPGTRLLVL.

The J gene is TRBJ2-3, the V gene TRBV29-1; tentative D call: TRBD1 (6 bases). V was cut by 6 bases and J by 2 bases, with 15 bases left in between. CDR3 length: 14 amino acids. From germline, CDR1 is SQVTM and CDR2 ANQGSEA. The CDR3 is CSVAQGQSTDTQYF. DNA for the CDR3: TGCAGCGTAGCACAGGGACAATCCACAGATACGCAGTATTTT.

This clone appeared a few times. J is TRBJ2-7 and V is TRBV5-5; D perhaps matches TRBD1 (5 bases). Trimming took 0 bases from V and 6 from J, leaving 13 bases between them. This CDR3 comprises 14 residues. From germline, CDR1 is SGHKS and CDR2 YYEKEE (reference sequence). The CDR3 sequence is CASSLVAGMGEQYV. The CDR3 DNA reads TGTGCCAGCAGCTTGGTGGCAGGGATGGGCGAGCAGTACGTC.

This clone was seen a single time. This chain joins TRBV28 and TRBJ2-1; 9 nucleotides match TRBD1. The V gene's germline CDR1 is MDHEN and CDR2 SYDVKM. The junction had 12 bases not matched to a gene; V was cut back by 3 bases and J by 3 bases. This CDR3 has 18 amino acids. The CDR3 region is CASSFSPGTGSGYNEQFF. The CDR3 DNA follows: TGTGCCAGCAGTTTTAGTCCCGGGACAGGGTCTGGCTACAATGAGCAGTTCTTC.

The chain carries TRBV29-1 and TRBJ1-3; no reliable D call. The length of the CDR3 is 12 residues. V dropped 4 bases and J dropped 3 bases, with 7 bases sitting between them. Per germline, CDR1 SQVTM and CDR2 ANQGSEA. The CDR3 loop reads CSVGANGNTIYF. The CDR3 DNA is TGCAGCGTTGGGGCAAATGGAAACACCATATATTTT.

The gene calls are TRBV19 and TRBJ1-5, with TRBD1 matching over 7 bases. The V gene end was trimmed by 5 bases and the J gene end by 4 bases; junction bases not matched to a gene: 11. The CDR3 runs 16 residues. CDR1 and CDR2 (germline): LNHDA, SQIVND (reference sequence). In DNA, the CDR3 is TGTGCCAGTAGTCCCCAAGGACAGGCGTTTAATCAGCCCCAGCATTTT. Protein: CASSPQGQAFNQPQHF.

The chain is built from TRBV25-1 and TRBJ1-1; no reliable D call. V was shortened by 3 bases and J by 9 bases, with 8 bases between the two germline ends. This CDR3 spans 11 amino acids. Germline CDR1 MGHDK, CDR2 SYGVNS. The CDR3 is CASSDVGKAFF. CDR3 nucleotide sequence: TGTGCCAGCAGTGATGTAGGGAAAGCTTTCTTT.

The CDR3 here is CASSSPGGSYEQYV. CDR3 bases: TGTGCCAGCAGTTCCCCGGGTGGGAGCTACGAGCAGTACGTC. V gene TRBV28 combines with J gene TRBJ2-7; weak D call: TRBD2 (5 bases). This CDR3 has 14 residues. Trimming cost V 4 bases and J 3 bases, with 13 bases left between them. CDR1 is MDHEN, CDR2 SYDVKM, per germline.

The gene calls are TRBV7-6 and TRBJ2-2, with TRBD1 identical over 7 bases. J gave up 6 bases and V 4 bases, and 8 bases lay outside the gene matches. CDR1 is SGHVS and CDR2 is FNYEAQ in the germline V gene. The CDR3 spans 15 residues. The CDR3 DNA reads TGTGCCAGCAGCTCCATCAGGGGGACGCCCGGGGAGCTGTTTTTT. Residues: CASSSIRGTPGELFF. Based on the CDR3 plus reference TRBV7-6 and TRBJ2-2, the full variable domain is GAGVSQSPRYKVTKRGQDVALRCDPISGHVSLYWYRQALGQGPEFLTYFNYEAQQDKSGLPNDRFSAERPEGSISTLTIQRTEQRDSAMYRCASSSIRGTPGELFFGEGSRLTVL.

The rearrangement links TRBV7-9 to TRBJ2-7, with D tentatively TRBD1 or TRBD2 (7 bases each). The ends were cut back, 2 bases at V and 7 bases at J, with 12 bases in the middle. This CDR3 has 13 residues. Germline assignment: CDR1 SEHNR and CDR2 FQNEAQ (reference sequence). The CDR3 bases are TGTGCCAGCAGCTTAAGGGGGCGGGGGGAGCAGTACTTC. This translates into CASSLRGRGEQYF.

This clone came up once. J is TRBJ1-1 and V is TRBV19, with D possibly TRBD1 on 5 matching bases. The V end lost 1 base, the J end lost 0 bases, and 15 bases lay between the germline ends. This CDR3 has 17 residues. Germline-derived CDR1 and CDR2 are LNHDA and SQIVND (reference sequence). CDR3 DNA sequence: TGTGCCAGTAGTATAGGTGGGGCAGGATATATGAACACTGAAGCTTTCTTT. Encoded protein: CASSIGGAGYMNTEAFF.

CDR3 residues: CASSWGQETQYF. CDR3 nucleotides: TGTGCCAGCAGCTGGGGTCAAGAGACCCAGTACTTC. The genes are TRBV7-2 and TRBJ2-5, with D unresolved. V was trimmed by 4 bases and J by 2 bases, leaving 5 bases between them. The CDR3 extends over 12 amino acids. Germline lookup yields CDR1 SGHTA and CDR2 FQGNSA.

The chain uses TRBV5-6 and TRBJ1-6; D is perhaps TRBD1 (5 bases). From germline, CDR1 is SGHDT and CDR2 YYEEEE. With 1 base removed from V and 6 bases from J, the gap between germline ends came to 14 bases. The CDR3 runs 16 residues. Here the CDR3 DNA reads TGTGCCAGCAGCTTGTGGGGGACGGAGATTAATTCACCCCTCCACTTT. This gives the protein CASSLWGTEINSPLHF.

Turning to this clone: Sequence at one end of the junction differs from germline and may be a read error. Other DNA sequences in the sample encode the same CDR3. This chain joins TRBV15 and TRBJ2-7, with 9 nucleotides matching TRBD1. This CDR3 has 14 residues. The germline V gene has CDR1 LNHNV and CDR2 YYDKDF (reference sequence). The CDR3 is CATSTSGTGYEQYF. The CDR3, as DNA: TGCGCCACCAGCACCTCCGGGACAGGGTACGAGCAGTACTTC. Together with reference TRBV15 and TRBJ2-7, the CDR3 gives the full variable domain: DAMVIQNPRYQVTQFGKPVTLSCSQTLNHNVMYWYQQKSSQAPKLLFHYYDKDFNNEADTPDNFQSRRPNTSFCFLDIRSPGLGDTAMYLCATSTSGTGYEQYFGPGTRLTVT.

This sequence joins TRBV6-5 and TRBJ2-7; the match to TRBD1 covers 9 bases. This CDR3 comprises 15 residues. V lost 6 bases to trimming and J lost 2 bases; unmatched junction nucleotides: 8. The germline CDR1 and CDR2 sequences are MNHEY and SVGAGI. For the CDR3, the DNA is TGTGCCAGCAGCTCCGACAGGGGGGGTACCTACGAGCAGTACTTC. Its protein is CASSSDRGGTYEQYF.

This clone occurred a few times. CDR3 in DNA: TGTGCCAGCGAGGCTTCGGGCCAGCAGTACTTC. Protein: CASEASGQQYF. This chain joins TRBV11-2 and TRBJ2-7; D ambiguous. There are 11 residues in the CDR3. The germline V gene has CDR1 SGHAT and CDR2 FQNNGV. Trimming removed 8 bases from V and 8 bases from J, with 13 bases in between.

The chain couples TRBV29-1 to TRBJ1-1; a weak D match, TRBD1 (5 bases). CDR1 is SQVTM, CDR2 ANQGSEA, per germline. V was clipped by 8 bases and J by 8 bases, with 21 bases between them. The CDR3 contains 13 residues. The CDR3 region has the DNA TGCAGCTGCGCGGGGGAATGGAAACAGGAAGCTTTCTTT. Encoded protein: CSCAGEWKQEAFF.